The entry below gives a single TCR beta chain sequence along with its context. The antigen is undetermined. It was by quantitative 5'-RACE with molecular barcodes that TCR beta libraries were made. TCRdb processed the 5' RACE reads anew with MiXCR; each CDR3 protein has one entry. The table includes approximately 200,000 distinct CDR3 sequences, 9.5% to 15% detected once. This entry comes from a study of CD8 T cells in ankylosing spondylitis. General study findings and limits: The study identified a TCR beta motif of several highly homologous variants that appeared characteristic of ankylosing spondylitis blood. In reactive arthritis synovial fluid and blood, some motif variants had been reported before.

Germline assignment: CDR1 MNHEY and CDR2 SMNVEV (reference sequence). The length of the CDR3 is 15 residues. Trimming pared 0 bases from V and 5 bases from J, leaving 10 bases between. Sequencing was performed on blood, either unsorted or a sorted T cell fraction (not recorded which). The origin of this receptor is a male donor with ankylosing spondylitis or in good health (not recorded which). This sequence joins TRBV27 and TRBJ2-2; D unclear. The DNA for the CDR3 is TGTGCCAGCAGTTTATCCACAGAACAAACCGGGGAGCTGTTTTTT. Protein sequence: CASSLSTEQTGELFF.